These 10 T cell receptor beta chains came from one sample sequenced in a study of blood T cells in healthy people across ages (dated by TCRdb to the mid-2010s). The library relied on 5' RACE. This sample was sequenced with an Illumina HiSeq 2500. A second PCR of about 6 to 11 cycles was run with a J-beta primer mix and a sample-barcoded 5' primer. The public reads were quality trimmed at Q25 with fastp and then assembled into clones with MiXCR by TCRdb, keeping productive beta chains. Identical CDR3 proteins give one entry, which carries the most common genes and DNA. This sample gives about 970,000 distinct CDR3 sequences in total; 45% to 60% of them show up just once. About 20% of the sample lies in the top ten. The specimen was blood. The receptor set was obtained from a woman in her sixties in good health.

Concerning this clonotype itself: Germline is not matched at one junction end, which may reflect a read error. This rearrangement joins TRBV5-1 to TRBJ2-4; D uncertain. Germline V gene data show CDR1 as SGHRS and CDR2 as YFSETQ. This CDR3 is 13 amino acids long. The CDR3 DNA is TGCGCCTGCAGCTTACGGGCCAAAAACATTCAGTACTTC. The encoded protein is CACSLRAKNIQYF.

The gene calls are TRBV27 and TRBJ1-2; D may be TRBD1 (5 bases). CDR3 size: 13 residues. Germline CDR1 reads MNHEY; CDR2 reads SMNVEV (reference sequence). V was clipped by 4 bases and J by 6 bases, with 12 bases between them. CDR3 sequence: CASSSLRGDGYTF. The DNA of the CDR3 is TGTGCCAGCAGTTCCCTCCGGGGGGATGGCTACACCTTC.

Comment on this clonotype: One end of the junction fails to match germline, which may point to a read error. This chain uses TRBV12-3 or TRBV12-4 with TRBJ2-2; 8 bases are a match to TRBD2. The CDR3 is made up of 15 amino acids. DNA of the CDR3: TGTGCCAGCGTTAGCGGGACGGGGAACATCGGGGAGCTGTTTTTT. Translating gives CASVSGTGNIGELFF.

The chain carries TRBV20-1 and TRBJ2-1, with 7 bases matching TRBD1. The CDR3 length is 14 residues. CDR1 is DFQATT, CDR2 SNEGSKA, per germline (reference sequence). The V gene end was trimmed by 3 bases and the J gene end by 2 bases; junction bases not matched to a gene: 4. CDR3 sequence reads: CSASRRGTYNEQFF. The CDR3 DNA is TGCAGTGCTAGTCGCAGGGGGACCTACAATGAGCAGTTCTTC.

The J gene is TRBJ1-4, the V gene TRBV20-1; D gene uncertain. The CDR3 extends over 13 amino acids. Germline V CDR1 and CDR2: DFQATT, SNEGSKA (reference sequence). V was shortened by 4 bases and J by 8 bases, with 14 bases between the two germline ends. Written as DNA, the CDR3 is TGCAGTGCTACCAGGTCTATGGGAGAAAAACTGTTTTTT. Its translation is CSATRSMGEKLFF.

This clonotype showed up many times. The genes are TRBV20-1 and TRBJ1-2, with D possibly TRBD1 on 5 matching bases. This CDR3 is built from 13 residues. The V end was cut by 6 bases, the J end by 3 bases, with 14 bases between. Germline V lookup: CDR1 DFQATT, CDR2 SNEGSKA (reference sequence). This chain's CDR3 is CSAHQAGYYGYTF. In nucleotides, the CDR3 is TGCAGTGCGCACCAGGCAGGGTACTATGGCTACACCTTC.

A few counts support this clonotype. The CDR3 DNA follows: TGTGCCAGCAGCTTAGACAGGGACGGAGAGCAGTTCTTC. It specifies CASSLDRDGEQFF. The J gene is TRBJ2-1, the V gene TRBV7-2, with a tentative D call TRBD1 (6 bases). Trimming removed 1 base from V and 10 bases from J, with 11 bases in between. Looked up from germline, CDR1 is SGHTA and CDR2 is FQGNSA. The CDR3 is made up of 13 amino acids.

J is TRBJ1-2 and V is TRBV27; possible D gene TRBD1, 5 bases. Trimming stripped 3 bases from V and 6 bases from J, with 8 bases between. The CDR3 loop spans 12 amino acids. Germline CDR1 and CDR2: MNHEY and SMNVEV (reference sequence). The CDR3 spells CASSFRGDGYTF. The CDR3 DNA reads TGTGCCAGCAGTTTTAGAGGGGATGGCTACACCTTC.

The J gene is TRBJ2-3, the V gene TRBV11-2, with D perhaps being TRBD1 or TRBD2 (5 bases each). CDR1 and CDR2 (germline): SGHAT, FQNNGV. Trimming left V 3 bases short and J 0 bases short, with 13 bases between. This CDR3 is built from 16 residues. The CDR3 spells CASSFSGTRSTDTQYF. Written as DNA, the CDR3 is TGTGCCAGCAGCTTCTCCGGGACCCGAAGCACAGATACGCAGTATTTT. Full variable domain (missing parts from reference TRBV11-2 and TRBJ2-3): EAGVAQSPRYKIIEKRQSVAFWCNPISGHATLYWYQQILGQGPKLLIQFQNNGVVDDSQLPKDRFSAERLKGVDSTLKIQPAKLEDSAVYLCASSFSGTRSTDTQYFGPGTRLTVL.

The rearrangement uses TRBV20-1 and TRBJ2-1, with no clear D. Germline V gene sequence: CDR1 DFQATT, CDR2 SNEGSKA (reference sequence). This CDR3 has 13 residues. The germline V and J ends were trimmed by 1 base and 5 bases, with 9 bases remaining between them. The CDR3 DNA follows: TGCAGTGCTAGAGTCAAGCTAAACAATGAGCAGTTCTTC. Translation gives CSARVKLNNEQFF.